Listed below are T cell receptor beta chains from one sample, sequenced in a study of Ad26.COV2.S vaccination and SARS-CoV-2 variants. Clones were read by immunoSEQ multiplex PCR, and TCRdb kept only the in-frame ones, dropping some. The top ten hold under 4% of the sample, which has about 350,000 clones, about 91% seen once. Sequenced material: peripheral blood, taken after recovery from COVID-19. Receptor source: a human donor who had recovered from COVID-19. CDR3s include the opening cysteine and the closing phenylalanine or tryptophan. The order of the fields is clone size, V gene, D gene, J gene, CDR3 DNA, CDR3 protein. A D gene is named only where the DNA matches it firmly. Size tells how often a clone was seen (once, few, many) or the class of an expanded clone, and some rows leave it out.

>.|TRBV7-2|.|TRBJ1-1
TGTGCCAGCAGCTCCACCTGGGGGATGAACACTGAAGCTTTCTTT
CASSSTWGMNTEAFF
>few|TRBV19|TRBD1|TRBJ1-2
TGTGCCAGTAGTATTGGGACAGGCCACTATGGCTACACCTTC
CASSIGTGHYGYTF
>.|TRBV9|.|TRBJ1-2
TGTGCCAGCAGCCCCCTGGGGGCTGGCTACACCTTC
CASSPLGAGYTF
>.|TRBV4-2|.|TRBJ2-7
TGTGCCAGCAGCCAAGATGGGAGGGGGCCGGAGCAGTACTTC
CASSQDGRGPEQYF
>.|TRBV29-1|TRBD1|TRBJ1-1
TGCAGCGCAGCCGGACGGACAGGGGGTAATACTGAAGCTTTCTTT
CSAAGRTGGNTEAFF
>.|TRBV6-5|TRBD1|TRBJ1-5
TGTGCCAGCAGGGACGGACAGGGGCCGAATCAGCCCCAGCATTTT
CASRDGQGPNQPQHF
>.|TRBV2|.|TRBJ1-2
TGTGCCAGCAGTGAAATCCCTAACTATGGCTACACCTTC
CASSEIPNYGYTF
>.|TRBV3-1/TRBV3-2|.|TRBJ1-4
TGTGCCAGCAGCTATTTACAGGGTGGTGAAAAACTGTTTTTT
CASSYLQGGEKLFF
>.|TRBV5-1|.|TRBJ1-1
TGCGCCAGCAGCTGGGGAACGGACACTGAAGCTTTCTTT
CASSWGTDTEAFF
>.|TRBV2|TRBD1|TRBJ2-7
TGTGCCAGCAGTGATCGGGACAGGACCTACGAGCAGTACTTC
CASSDRDRTYEQYF
>.|TRBV6-5|TRBD1|TRBJ1-4
TGTGCCAGCAGTAAGGACAGGGTTGGTGAAAAACTGTTTTTT
CASSKDRVGEKLFF
>.|TRBV7-6|TRBD1|TRBJ2-3
TGTGCCAGCAGCATGGGACAGTCTGGGTGGTCAGATACGCAGTATTTT
CASSMGQSGWSDTQYF
>.|TRBV11-2|TRBD1|TRBJ1-6
TGTGCCAGCAGCAGAACAGGGGGGGGGTCCTATAATTCACCCCTCCACTTT
CASSRTGGGSYNSPLHF
>.|TRBV19|.|TRBJ1-2
TGTGCCAGTAGTATCACAGGGCGCGGGACATCCATTGGCTACACCTTC
CASSITGRGTSIGYTF
>.|TRBV19|TRBD1|TRBJ1-2
TGTGCCAGTAGTCGACAGGGAACCTATGGCTACACCTTC
CASSRQGTYGYTF
>.|TRBV5-8|.|TRBJ2-3
TGTGCCAGCAGCTTGGAATGGGGCACAGATACGCAGTATTTT
CASSLEWGTDTQYF
>.|TRBV7-6|TRBD1|TRBJ1-2
TGTGCCAGCAGCTTAGCGGGGGGACAGGGGGATGGCTACACCTTC
CASSLAGGQGDGYTF
>.|TRBV4-3|TRBD1|TRBJ1-2
TGCGCCAGCAGCCAAGCAAGACAGGGGATAGTAGGTGGCTACACCTTC
CASSQARQGIVGGYTF
>.|TRBV27|.|TRBJ1-2
TGTGCCAGCAGTTCCGACTTGTACTATGGCTACACCTTC
CASSSDLYYGYTF
>.|TRBV5-5|TRBD2|TRBJ2-3
TGTGCCAGCAGCTTGTGGGGGGGTGCTAGCACAGATACGCAGTATTTT
CASSLWGGASTDTQYF
>.|TRBV5-1|.|TRBJ1-1
TGCGCCAGCAGTCAAAACGGTGGAACTGAAGCTTTCTTT
CASSQNGGTEAFF
>.|TRBV7-6|.|TRBJ1-2
TGTGCCAGCAGCTTAGCACCGACAGGCAACTATGGCTACACCTTC
CASSLAPTGNYGYTF
>.|TRBV18|.|TRBJ1-2
TGTGCCAGCTCACCTTATGATCAACAGGGCTATGGCTACACCTTC
CASSPYDQQGYGYTF
>once|TRBV5-6|TRBD1|TRBJ1-2
TGTGCCAGCAGTGCGACAGGGGGCGCCAGCTATGGCTACACCTTC
CASSATGGASYGYTF
>.|TRBV15|.|TRBJ1-2
TGTGCCACCAGCAGAGATAAGAAGACAGGTGCTTTCTATGGCTACACCTTC
CATSRDKKTGAFYGYTF
>.|TRBV27|.|TRBJ2-1
TGTGCCAGCACCAGGACGGGTGAGCAGTTCTTC
CASTRTGEQFF
>.|TRBV2|.|TRBJ2-7
TGTGCCAGCAGGCTAGCGCCCCACGAGCAGTACTTC
CASRLAPHEQYF
>.|TRBV9|TRBD1|TRBJ1-1
TGTGCCAGCAGCGTAAACCCGATCAGGACAGGTGAGAACACTGAAGCTTTCTTT
CASSVNPIRTGENTEAFF
>.|TRBV7-9|.|TRBJ2-6
TGTGCCAGCAGCCATACGACAGGCCTCTCTGGGGCCAACGTCCTGACTTTC
CASSHTTGLSGANVLTF
>.|TRBV6-6|.|TRBJ2-6
TGTGCCAGCAGTCCCCGGGGACTCAGGGGACCCGGGGCCAACGTCCTGACTTTC
CASSPRGLRGPGANVLTF
>.|TRBV7-9|TRBD1|TRBJ1-2
TGTGCCAGCGTATCAGGGACAGGGGACTATGGCTACACCTTC
CASVSGTGDYGYTF
>.|TRBV6-5|.|TRBJ2-3
TGTGCCAGCAGTTACTCCAGCACAGATACGCAGTATTTT
CASSYSSTDTQYF
>.|TRBV24-1|.|TRBJ2-5
TGTGCCACCAGTGATTTAAGAGGGACCCAGTACTTC
CATSDLRGTQYF
>.|TRBV7-6|.|TRBJ1-3
TGTGCCAGCAGCTTAGAGGGGGGGATTATCTCTGGAAACACCATATATTTT
CASSLEGGIISGNTIYF